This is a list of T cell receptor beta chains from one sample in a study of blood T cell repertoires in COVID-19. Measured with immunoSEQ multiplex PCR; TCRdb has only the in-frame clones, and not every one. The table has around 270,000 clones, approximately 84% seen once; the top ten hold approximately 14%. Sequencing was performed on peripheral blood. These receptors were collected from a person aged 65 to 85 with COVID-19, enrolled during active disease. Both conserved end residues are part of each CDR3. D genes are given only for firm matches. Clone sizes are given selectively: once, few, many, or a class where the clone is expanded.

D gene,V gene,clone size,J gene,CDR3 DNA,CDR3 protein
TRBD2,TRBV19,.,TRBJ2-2,TGTGCCAGTAGAACCGGGACTAGCGGGACCACCGGGGAGCTGTTTTTT,CASRTGTSGTTGELFF
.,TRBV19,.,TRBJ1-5,TGTGCCAGTAGTACGCAGGGTAATTGGGCTCAGCCCCAGCATTTT,CASSTQGNWAQPQHF
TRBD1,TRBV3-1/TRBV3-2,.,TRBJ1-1,TGTGCCAGCAGCATCCAGGGGGCTGACACTGAAGCTTTCTTT,CASSIQGADTEAFF
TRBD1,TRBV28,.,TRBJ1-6,TGTGCCAGCAGTTTATTAGACAGGGATAATTCACCCCTCCACTTT,CASSLLDRDNSPLHF
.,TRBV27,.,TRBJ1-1,TGTGCCAGCAGCAGAACAGGGAAATACACTGAAGCTTTCTTT,CASSRTGKYTEAFF
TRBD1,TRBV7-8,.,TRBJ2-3,TGTGCCAGCAGCTTGGGGACAGTCACAGATACGCAGTATTTT,CASSLGTVTDTQYF
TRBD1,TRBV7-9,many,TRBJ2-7,TGTGCCAGCAGCTTCTGGGACAGGGGAGGCGAGCAGTACTTC,CASSFWDRGGEQYF
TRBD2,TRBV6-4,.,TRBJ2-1,TGTGCCAGCAGTGCCTTCCCAGGACTAGCGGGTGAGCAGTTCTTC,CASSAFPGLAGEQFF
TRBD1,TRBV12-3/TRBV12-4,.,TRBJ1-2,TGTGCCAGCACCCTAAGGGACAGCAATGGCTACACCTTC,CASTLRDSNGYTF
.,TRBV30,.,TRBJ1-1,TGTGCCTGGAGTTCGATAGGGGTGAACACTGAAGCTTTCTTT,CAWSSIGVNTEAFF
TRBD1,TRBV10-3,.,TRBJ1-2,TGTGCCATCAGTCCCGGGACAGGGGATGGCTACACCTTC,CAISPGTGDGYTF
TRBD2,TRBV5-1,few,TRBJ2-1,TGCGCCAGCAGCTTGGTCAGCGGGATGAACAATGAGCAGTTCTTC,CASSLVSGMNNEQFF
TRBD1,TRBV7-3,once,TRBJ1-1,TGTGCCAGCAGTCCCGGACAGGGGGAAGCTTTCTTT,CASSPGQGEAFF
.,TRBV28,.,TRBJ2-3,TGTGCCAGCACCCCGACTGAAGATACGCAGTATTTT,CASTPTEDTQYF
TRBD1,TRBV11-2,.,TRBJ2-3,TGTGCCAGCAGCGGACAGGGCACAGATACGCAGTATTTT,CASSGQGTDTQYF
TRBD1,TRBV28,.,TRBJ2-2,TGTGCCAGCAGGACAGGGCCGCGGGCCGGGGAGCTGTTTTTT,CASRTGPRAGELFF
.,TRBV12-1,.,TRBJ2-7,TGTGCCAGCAGCCCGATCAACCGGGCCCCAGACCAGGGGCCCTACGAGCAGTACTTC,CASSPINRAPDQGPYEQYF
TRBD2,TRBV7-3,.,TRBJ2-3,TGTGCCAGCAGCCGGGACTACACAGATACGCAGTATTTT,CASSRDYTDTQYF
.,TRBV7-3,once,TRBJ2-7,TGTGCCAGCAGCTTAAACAGGAACTACGAGCAGTACTTC,CASSLNRNYEQYF
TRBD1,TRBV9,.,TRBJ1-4,TGTGCCAGCAGCGCATATACAGGGGCATCTAATGAAAAACTGTTTTTT,CASSAYTGASNEKLFF
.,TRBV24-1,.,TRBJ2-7,TGTGCCACCAGTGATTTGACAGGCACCCACGCTAGAGGCGAGCAGTACTTC,CATSDLTGTHARGEQYF
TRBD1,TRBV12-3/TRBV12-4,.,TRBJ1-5,TGTGCCAGCAGAGGGACAGGAGATCAGCCCCAGCATTTT,CASRGTGDQPQHF
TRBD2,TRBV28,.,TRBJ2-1,TGTGCCAGCATGGGAGCGGGGACCAATGAGCAGTTCTTC,CASMGAGTNEQFF
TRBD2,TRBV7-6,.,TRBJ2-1,TGTGCCAGCAGCCGCTCCGGGAGGGATTTAAATGAGCAGTTCTTC,CASSRSGRDLNEQFF
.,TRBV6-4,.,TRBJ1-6,TGTGCCAGCAGGGACACAAACCGTAATTCACCCCTCCACTTT,CASRDTNRNSPLHF
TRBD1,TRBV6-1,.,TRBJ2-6,TGTGCCAGCAGTGCATTACGCAGGGGGCAATCTGGGGCCAACGTCCTGACTTTC,CASSALRRGQSGANVLTF
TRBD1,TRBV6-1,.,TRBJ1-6,TGTGCCAGCAGTGAACAGGGGGTTAGGTCACCCCTCCACTTT,CASSEQGVRSPLHF
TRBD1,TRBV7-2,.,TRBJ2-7,TGTGCCAGCAGCTTAGTATCAGGGGGCGGTCGCAACGAGCAGTACTTC,CASSLVSGGGRNEQYF
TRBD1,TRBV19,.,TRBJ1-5,TGTGCCAGTAGTATTTCCCGGACAGGAGGAGATCAGCCCCAGCATTTT,CASSISRTGGDQPQHF
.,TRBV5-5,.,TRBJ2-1,TGTGCCAGCAGCTTGAAATCCGGGAACAATGAGCAGTTCTTC,CASSLKSGNNEQFF
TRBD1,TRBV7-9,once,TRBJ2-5,TGTGCCAGCAGCCTCAGACAGGGGGTCCAAGAGACCCAGTACTTC,CASSLRQGVQETQYF
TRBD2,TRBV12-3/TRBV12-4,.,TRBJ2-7,TGTGCCAGCAGATCTAGCGGCTCCTACGAGCAGTACTTC,CASRSSGSYEQYF
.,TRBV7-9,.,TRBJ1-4,TGTGCCAGCAGCCCCCCGGGTTTTTCTAATGAAAAACTGTTTTTT,CASSPPGFSNEKLFF
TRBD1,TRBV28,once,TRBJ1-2,TGTGCCAGCAGGAAACCGGGACAGGGGTACTATGGCTACACCTTC,CASRKPGQGYYGYTF
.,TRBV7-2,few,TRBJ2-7,TGTGCCAGCAGACCGACAGGTTCTTACGAGCAGTACTTC,CASRPTGSYEQYF
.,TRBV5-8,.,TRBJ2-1,TGTGCCAGCAGCCAGATGTTGGAGGTGTTCTTC,CASSQMLEVFF
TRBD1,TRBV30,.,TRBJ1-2,TGTGCCTGGAGTGAAGGGGGCCCCGCTAACTATGGCTACACCTTC,CAWSEGGPANYGYTF
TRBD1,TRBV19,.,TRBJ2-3,TGTGCCAGTAGAATGACAGGGGGCGAAGCAGATACGCAGTATTTT,CASRMTGGEADTQYF
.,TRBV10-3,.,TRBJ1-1,TGTGCCATCAGCGTTCTCAAAAAGGAGCTGAACACTGAAGCTTTCTTT,CAISVLKKELNTEAFF
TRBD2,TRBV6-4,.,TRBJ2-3,TGTGCCAGCAGTGACACTAGCGGGGGGCCCACAGATACGCAGTATTTT,CASSDTSGGPTDTQYF
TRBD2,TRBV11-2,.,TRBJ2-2,TGTGCCAGCAGCCCCTTAGCGGGGGGCATCACCGGGGAGCTGTTTTTT,CASSPLAGGITGELFF
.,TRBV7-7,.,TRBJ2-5,TGTGCCAGCAGTTCCAACACCCAAGAGACCCAGTACTTC,CASSSNTQETQYF
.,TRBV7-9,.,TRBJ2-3,TGTGCCAGCCTACTTGTTGATTCTAGCACAGATACGCAGTATTTT,CASLLVDSSTDTQYF
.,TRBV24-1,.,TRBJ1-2,TGTGCCACCAGTGATGGTCCCAGGGGCTACACCTTC,CATSDGPRGYTF
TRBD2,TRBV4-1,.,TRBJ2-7,TGCGCCAGCAGCCAGAGGGGACTAGCGGGAGGTAGGGCCTACGAGCAGTACTTC,CASSQRGLAGGRAYEQYF